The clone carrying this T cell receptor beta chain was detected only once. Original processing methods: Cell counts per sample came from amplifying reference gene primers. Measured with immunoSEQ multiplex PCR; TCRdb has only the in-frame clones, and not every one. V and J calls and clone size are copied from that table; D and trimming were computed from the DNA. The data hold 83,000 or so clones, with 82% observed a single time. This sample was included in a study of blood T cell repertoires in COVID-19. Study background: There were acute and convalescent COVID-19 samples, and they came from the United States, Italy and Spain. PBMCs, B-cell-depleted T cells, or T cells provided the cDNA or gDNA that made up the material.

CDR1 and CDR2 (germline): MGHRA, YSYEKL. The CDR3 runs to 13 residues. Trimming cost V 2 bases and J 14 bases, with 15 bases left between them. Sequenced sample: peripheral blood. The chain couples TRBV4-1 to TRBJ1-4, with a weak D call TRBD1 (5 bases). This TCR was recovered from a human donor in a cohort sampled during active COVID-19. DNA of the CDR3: TGCGCCAGCAGCCAACTAGGAGGGGCGGTGCTGTTTTTT. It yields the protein CASSQLGGAVLFF.